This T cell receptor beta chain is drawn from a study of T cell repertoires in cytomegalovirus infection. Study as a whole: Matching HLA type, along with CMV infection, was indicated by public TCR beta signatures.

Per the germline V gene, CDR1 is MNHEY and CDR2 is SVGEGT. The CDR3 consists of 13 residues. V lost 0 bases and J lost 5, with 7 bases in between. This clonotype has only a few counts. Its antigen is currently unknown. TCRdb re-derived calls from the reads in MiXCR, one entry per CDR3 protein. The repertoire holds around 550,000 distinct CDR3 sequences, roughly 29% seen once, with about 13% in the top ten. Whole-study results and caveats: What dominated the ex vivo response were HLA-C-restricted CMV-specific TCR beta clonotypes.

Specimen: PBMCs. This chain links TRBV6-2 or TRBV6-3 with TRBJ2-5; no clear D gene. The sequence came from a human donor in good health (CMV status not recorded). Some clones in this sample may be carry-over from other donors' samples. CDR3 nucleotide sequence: TGTGCCAGCAGTTACTCTATGAGGGAGACCCAGTACTTC. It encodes CASSYSMRETQYF.